This T cell receptor (beta chain) was sequenced in a study of response to subunit inactivated influenza vaccine. A single record per CDR3 protein comes from TCRdb applying MiXCR to the RT-PCR reads. The repertoire consists of 500,000 to 600,000 distinct CDR3 sequences, with 11% to 15% occurring once and the leading ten covering 8.5% to 14%. The germline V and J ends were trimmed by 6 bases and 5 bases, with 16 bases remaining between them. In germline, CDR1 is MDHEN, CDR2 SYDVKM. The CDR3 consists of 14 residues. Sequenced here: PBMCs from blood, sampled 11 to 12 days after vaccination. The chain recombines TRBV28 with TRBJ2-5; a weak D match, TRBD1 (5 bases). The origin of this receptor is a man aged 50-60 years who received an inactivated influenza vaccine. The CDR3 nucleotides are TGTGCCAGCAGCGGAATAGGGGTCCGGGAGACCCAGTACTTC. This codes for CASSGIGVRETQYF.